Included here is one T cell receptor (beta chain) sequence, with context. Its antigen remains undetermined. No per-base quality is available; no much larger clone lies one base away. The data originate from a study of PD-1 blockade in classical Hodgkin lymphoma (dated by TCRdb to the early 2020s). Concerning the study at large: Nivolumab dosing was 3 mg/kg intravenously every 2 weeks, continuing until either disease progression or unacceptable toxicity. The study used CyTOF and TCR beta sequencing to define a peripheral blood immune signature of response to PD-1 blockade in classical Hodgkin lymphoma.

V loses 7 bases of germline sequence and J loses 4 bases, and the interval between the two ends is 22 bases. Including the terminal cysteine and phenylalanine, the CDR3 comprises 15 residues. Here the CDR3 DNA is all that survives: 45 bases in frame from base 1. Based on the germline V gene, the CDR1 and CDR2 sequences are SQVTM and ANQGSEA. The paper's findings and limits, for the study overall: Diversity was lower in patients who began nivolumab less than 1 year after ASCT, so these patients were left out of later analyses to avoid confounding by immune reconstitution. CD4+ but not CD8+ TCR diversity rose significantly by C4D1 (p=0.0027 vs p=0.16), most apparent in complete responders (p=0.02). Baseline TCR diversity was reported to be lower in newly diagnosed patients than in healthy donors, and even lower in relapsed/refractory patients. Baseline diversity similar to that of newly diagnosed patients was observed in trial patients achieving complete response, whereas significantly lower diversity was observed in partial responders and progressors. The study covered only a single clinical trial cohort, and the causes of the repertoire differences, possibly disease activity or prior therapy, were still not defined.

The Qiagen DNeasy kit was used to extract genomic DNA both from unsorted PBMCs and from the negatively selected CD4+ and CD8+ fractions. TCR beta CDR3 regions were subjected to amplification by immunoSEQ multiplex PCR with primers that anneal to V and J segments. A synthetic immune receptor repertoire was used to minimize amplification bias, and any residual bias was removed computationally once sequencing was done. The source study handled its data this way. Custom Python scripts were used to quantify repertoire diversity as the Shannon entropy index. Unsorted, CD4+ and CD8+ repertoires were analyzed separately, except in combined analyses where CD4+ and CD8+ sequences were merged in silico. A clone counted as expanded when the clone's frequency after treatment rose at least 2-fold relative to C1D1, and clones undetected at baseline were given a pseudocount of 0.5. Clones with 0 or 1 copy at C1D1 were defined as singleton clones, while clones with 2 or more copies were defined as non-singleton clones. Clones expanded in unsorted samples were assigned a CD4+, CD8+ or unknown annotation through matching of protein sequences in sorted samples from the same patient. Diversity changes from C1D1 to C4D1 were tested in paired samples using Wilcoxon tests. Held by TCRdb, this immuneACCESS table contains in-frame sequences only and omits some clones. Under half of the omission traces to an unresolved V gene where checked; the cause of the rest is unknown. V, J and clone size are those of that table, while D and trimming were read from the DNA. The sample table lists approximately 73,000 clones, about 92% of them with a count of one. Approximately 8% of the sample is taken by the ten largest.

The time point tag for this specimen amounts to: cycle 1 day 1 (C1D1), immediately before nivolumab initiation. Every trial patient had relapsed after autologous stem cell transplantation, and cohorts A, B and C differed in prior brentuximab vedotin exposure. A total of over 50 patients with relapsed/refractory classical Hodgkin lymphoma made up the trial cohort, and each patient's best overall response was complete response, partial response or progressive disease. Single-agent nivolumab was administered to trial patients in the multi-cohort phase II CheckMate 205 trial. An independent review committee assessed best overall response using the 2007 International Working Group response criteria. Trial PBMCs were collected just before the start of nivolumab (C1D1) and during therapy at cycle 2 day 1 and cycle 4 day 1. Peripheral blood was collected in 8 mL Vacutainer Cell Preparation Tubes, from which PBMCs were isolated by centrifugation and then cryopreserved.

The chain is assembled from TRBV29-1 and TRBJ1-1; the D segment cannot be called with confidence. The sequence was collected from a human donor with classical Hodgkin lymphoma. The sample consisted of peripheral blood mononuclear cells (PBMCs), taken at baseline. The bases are TGCAGCGCCGTAGGAACCCGGTTCGGTGGCACTGAAGCTTTCTTT. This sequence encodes CSAVGTRFGGTEAFF.